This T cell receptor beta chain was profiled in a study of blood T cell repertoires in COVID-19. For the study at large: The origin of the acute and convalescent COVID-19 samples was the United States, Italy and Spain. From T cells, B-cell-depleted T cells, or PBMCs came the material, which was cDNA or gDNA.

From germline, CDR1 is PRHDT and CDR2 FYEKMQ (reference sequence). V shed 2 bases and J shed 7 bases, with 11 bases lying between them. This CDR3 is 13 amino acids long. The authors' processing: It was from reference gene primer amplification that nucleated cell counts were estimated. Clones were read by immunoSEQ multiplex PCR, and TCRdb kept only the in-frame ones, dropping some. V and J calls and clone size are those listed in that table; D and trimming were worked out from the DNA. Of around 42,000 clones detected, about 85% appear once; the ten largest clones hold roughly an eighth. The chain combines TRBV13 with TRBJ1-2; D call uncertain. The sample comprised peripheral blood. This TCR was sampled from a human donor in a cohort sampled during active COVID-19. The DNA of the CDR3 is TGTGCCAGCAGCTTACGCTGGGAGATTGGCTACACCTTC. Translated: CASSLRWEIGYTF.